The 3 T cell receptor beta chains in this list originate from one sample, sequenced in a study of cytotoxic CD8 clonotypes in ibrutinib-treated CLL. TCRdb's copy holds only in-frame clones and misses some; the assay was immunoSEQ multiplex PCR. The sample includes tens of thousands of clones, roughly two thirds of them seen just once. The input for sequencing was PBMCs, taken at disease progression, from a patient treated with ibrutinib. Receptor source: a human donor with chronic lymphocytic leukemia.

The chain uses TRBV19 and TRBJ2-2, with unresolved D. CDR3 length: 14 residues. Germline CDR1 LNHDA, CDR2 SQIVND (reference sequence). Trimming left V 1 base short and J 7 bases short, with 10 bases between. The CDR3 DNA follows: TGTGCCAGTAGTATAGGGGGATCCGGCGGGGAGCTGTTTTTT. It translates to CASSIGGSGGELFF.

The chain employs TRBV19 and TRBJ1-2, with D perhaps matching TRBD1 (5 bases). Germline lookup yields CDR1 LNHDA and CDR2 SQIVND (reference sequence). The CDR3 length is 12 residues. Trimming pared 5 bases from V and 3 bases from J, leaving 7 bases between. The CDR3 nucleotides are TGTGCCAGTAGTCAGGGTGACTATGGCTACACCTTC. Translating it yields CASSQGDYGYTF.

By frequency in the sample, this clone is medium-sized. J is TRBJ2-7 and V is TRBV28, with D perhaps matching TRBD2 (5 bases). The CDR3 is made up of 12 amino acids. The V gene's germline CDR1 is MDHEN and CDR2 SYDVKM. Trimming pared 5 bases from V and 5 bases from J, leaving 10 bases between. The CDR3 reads CASSIGLNEQYF. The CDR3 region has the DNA TGTGCCAGCAGTATCGGACTTAACGAGCAGTACTTC. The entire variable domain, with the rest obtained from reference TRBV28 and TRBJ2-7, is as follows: DVKVTQSSRYLVKRTGEKVFLECVQDMDHENMFWYRQDPGLGLRLIYFSYDVKMKEKGDIPEGYSVSREKKERFSLILESASTNQTSMYLCASSIGLNEQYFGPGTRLTVT.